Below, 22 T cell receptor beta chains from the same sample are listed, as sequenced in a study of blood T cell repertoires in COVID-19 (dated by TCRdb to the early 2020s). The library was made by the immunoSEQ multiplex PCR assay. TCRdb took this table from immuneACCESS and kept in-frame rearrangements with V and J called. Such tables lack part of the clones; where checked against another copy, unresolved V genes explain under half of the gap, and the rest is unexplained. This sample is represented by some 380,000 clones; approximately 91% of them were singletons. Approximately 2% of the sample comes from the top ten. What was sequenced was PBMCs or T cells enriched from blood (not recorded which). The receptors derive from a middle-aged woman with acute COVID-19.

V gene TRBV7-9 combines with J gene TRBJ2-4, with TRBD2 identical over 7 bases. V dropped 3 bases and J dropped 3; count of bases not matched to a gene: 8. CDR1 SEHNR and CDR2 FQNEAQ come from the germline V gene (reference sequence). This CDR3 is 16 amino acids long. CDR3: CASSFWGGAGKNIQYF. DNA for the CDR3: TGTGCCAGCAGCTTTTGGGGAGGGGCGGGCAAAAACATTCAGTACTTC.

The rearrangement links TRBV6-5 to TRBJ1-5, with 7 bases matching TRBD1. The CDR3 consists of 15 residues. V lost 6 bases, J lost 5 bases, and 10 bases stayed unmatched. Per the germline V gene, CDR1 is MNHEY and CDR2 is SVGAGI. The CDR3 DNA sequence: TGTGCCAGCAGCTCCGACAGGGTAATGTATCAGCCCCAGCATTTT. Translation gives CASSSDRVMYQPQHF.

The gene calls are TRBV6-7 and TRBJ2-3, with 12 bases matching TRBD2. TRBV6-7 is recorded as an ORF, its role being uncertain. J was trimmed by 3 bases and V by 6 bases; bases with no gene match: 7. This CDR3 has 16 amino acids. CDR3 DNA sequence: TGTGCCAGCAGCCGTCCTAGCGGGGGGGTTACAGATACGCAGTATTTT. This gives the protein CASSRPSGGVTDTQYF.

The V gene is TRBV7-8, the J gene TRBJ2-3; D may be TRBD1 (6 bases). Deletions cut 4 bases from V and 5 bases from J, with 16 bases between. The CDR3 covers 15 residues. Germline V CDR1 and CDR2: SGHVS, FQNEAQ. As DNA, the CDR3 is TGTGCCAGCAGCTACACAGGGTACGGTAGAGATACGCAGTATTTT. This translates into CASSYTGYGRDTQYF.

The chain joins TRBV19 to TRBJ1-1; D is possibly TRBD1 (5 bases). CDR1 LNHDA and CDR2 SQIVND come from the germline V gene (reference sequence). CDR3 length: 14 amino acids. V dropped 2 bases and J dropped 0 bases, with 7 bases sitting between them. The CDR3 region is CASSIQGVNTEAFF. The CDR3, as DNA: TGTGCCAGTAGTATACAAGGGGTGAACACTGAAGCTTTCTTT.

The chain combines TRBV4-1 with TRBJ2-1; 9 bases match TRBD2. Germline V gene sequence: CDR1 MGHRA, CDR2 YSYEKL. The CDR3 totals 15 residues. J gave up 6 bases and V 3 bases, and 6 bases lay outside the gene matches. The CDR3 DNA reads TGCGCCAGCAGCCAGCTCGGGACTAGCAGCAATGAGCAGTTCTTC. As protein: CASSQLGTSSNEQFF.

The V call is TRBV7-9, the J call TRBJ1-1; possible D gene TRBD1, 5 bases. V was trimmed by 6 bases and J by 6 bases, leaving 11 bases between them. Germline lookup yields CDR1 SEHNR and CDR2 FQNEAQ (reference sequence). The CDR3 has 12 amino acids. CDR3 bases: TGTGCCAGCAGACCGACAGAGCCTGAAGCTTTCTTT. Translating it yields CASRPTEPEAFF.

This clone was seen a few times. For the CDR3, the DNA is TGTGCCAGCAGCTTAGCGTACAGGGTGATAGATGAGCAGTTCTTC. Translation: CASSLAYRVIDEQFF. The chain has TRBV7-8 and TRBJ2-1; D may be TRBD1 (6 bases). The CDR3 has 15 amino acids. V was trimmed by 0 bases and J by 8 bases, leaving 14 bases between them. Germline V gene lookup returns CDR1 SGHVS and CDR2 FQNEAQ.

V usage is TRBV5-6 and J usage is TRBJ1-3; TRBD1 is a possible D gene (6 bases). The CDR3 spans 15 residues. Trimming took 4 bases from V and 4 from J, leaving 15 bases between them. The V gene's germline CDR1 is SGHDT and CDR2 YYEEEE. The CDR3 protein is CASSEDWGPGNTIYF. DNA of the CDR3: TGTGCCAGCAGCGAGGATTGGGGGCCCGGAAACACCATATATTTT.

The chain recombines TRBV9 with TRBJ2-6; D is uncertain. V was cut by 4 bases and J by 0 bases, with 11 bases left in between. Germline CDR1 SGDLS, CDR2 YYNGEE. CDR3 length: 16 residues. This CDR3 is CASSPRPVSGANVLTF. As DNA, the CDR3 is TGTGCCAGCAGCCCCCGCCCGGTCTCTGGGGCCAACGTCCTGACTTTC.

CDR3 in DNA: TGTGCCAGCAGCTACCCACAGGGGGCCTACGAGCAGTACTTC. As protein: CASSYPQGAYEQYF. The chain employs TRBV2 and TRBJ2-7, with 8 bases aligning to TRBD1. The J segment lost 2 bases and the V segment lost 6 bases, leaving 6 bases of the junction unmatched. This CDR3 region has 14 residues. Germline V CDR1 and CDR2: SNHLY, FYNNEI.

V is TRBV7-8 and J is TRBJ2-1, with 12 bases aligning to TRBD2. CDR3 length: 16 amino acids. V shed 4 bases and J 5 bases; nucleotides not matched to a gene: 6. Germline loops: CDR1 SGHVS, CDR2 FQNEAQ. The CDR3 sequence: CASSSGLAGINNEQFF. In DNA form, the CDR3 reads TGTGCCAGCAGCTCCGGACTAGCGGGGATCAACAATGAGCAGTTCTTC.

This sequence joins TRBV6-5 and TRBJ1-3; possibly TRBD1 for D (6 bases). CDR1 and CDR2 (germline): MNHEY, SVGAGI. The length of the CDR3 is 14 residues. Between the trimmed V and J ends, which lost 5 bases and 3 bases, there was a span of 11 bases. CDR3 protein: CASSITGYGNTIYF. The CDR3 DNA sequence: TGTGCCAGCAGTATCACAGGGTATGGAAACACCATATATTTT.

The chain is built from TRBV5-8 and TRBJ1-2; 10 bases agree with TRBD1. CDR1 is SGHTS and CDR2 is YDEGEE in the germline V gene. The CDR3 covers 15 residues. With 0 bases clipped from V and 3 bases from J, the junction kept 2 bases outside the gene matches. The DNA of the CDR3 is TGTGCCAGCAGCTTGGATGGGACAGGGGACTATGGCTACACCTTC. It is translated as CASSLDGTGDYGYTF.

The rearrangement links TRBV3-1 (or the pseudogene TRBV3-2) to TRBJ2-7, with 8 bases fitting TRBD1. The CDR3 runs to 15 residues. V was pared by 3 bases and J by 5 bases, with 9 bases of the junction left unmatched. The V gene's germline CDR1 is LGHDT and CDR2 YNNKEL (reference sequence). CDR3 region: CASSHRQGSGNEQYF. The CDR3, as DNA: TGTGCCAGCAGCCACAGACAGGGGTCAGGGAACGAGCAGTACTTC.

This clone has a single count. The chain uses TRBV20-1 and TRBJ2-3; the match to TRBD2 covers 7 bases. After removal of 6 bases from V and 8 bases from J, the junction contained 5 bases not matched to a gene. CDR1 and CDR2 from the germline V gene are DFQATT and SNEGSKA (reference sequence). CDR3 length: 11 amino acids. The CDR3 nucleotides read TGCAGTGCGCTACTAGCGCGTACGCAGTATTTT. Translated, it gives CSALLARTQYF.

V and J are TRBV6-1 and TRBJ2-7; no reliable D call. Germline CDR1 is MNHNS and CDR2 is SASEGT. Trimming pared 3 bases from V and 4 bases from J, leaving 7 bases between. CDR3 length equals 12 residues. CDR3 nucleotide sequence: TGTGCCAGCAGTGAGAACTCATACGAGCAGTACTTC. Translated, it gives CASSENSYEQYF.

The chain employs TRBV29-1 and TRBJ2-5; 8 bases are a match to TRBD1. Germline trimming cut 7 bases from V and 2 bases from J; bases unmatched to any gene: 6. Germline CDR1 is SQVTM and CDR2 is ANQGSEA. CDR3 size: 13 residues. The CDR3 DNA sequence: TGCAGCGGATCCGGGACAGGACAAGAGACCCAGTACTTC. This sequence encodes CSGSGTGQETQYF. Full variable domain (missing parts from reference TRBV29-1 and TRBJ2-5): SAVISQKPSRDICQRGTSLTIQCQVDSQVTMMFWYRQQPGQSLTLIATANQGSEATYESGFVIDKFPISRPNLTFSTLTVSNMSPEDSSIYLCSGSGTGQETQYFGPGTRLLVL.

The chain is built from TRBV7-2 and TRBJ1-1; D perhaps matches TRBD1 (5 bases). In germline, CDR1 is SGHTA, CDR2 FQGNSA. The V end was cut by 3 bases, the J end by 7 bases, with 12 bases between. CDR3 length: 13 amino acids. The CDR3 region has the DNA TGTGCCAGCAGCTTCAGGGAAGGCATTGAAGCTTTCTTT. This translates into CASSFREGIEAFF.

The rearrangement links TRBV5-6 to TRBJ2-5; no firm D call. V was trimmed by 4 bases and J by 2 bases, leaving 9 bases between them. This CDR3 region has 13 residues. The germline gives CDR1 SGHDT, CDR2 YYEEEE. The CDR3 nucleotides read TGTGCCAGCAGCCCCGACTTACAAGAGACCCAGTACTTC. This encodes CASSPDLQETQYF.

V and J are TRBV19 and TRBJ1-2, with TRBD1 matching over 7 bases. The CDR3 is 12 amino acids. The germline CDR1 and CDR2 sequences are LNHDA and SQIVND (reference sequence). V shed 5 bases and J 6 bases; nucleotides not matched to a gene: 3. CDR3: CASSPQGDGYTF. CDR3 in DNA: TGTGCCAGTAGTCCCCAGGGGGATGGCTACACCTTC.

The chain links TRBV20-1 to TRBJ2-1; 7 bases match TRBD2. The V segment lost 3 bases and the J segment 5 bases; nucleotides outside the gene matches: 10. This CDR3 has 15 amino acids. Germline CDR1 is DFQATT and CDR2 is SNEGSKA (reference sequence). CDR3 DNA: TGCAGTGCTAGTGGGTTTGGGGGGGACCACAATGAGCAGTTCTTC. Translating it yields CSASGFGGDHNEQFF.